This T cell receptor beta chain was obtained from a study of spatial heterogeneity in lung cancer. Study background: The donors were 55 to 85 patients with non-small cell lung cancer that was early-stage and untreated. Researchers sequenced follow-up PBMC samples if they had them, and these came a median of about 2 years after resection. Detection of beta-chain sequences consistently exceeded that of alpha-chain sequences. General study results and limits: Ubiquitous expanded tumor TCRs showed up in blood more at resection than follow-up.

Via MiXCR, TCRdb re-called the 5' RACE reads, giving one row per CDR3 protein. The repertoire includes 25,000 or so distinct CDR3 sequences, approximately 6% of them detected once, and roughly a fifth sits in the top ten. As to time point: blood at routine non-recurrence follow-up after resection. Sequencing was performed on whole RNA extracted from tumor and nontumor lung tissue, or from frozen PBMC, and the material was left unsorted. The CDR3 extends over 15 amino acids. V lost 3 bases to trimming and J lost 4 bases, with 17 bases between them. Per germline, CDR1 SGDLS and CDR2 YYNGEE. This clonotype was counted many times. Its antigen remains unidentified.

The source of this sequence is a male donor with early-stage non-small cell lung cancer. The source was PBMCs, collected at follow-up. The V and J genes are TRBV9 and TRBJ2-7; D possibly matches TRBD1 or TRBD2 (5 bases each). The CDR3 loop is CASSERPGRSYEQYF. The CDR3 DNA follows: TGTGCCAGCAGCGAAAGACCGGGACGCTCTTACGAGCAGTACTTC. Based on the CDR3 plus reference TRBV9 and TRBJ2-7, the full variable domain is DSGVTQTPKHLITATGQRVTLRCSPRSGDLSVYWYQQSLDQGLQFLIQYYNGEERAKGNILERFSAQQFPDLHSELNLSSLELGDSALYFCASSERPGRSYEQYFGPGTRLTVT.